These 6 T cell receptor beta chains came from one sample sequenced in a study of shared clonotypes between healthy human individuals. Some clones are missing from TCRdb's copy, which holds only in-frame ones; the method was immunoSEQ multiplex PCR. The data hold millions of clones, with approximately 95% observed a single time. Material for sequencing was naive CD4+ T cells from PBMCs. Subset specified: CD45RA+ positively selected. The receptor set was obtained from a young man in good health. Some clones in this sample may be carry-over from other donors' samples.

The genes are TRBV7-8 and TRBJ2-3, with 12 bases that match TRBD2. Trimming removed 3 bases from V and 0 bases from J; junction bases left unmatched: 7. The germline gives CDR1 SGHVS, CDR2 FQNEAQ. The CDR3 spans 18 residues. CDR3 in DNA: TGTGCCAGCAGCTTGCGTAGGACTAGCGGGGCTAGCACAGATACGCAGTATTTT. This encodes CASSLRRTSGASTDTQYF. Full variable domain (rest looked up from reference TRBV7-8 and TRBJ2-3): GAGVSQSPRYKVAKRGQDVALRCDPISGHVSLFWYQQALGQGPEFLTYFQNEAQLDKSGLPSDRFFAERPEGSVSTLKIQRTQQEDSAVYLCASSLRRTSGASTDTQYFGPGTRLTVL.

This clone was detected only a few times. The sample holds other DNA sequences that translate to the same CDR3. For the CDR3, the DNA is TGCGCCAGCAGCTTGGGACCCGGCACCGGGGAGCTGTTTTTT. Its translation is CASSLGPGTGELFF. V and J are TRBV5-1 and TRBJ2-2; D is undetermined. The CDR3 contains 14 residues. Deletions cut 0 bases from V and 4 bases from J, with 7 bases between. The germline V gene has CDR1 SGHRS and CDR2 YFSETQ.

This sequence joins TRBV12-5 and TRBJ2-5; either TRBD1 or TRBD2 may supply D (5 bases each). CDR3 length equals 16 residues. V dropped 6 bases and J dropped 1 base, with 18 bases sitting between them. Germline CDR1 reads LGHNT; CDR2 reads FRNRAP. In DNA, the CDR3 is TGTGCTAGTGGCCGAGATGGGACGGCCTCCCAAGAGACCCAGTACTTC. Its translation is CASGRDGTASQETQYF.

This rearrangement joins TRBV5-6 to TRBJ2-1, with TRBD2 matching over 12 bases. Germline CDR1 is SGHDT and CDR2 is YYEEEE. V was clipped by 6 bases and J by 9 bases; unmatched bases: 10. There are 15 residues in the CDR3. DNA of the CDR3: TGTGCCAGCACCCGGACTAGCGGGACCGGGGGTGAGCAGTTCTTC. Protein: CASTRTSGTGGEQFF.

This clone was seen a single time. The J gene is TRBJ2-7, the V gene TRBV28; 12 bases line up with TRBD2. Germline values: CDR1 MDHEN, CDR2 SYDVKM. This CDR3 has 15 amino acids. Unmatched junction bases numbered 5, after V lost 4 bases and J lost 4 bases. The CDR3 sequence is CASSSSLAGGYEQYF. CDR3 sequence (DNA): TGTGCCAGCAGTTCTTCACTAGCGGGAGGATACGAGCAGTACTTC.

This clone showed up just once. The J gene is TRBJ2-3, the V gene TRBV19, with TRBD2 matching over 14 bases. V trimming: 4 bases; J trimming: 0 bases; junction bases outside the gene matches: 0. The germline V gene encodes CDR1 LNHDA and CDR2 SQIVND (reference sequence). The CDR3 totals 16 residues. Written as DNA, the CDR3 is TGTGCCAGTAGTAGACTAGCGGGAGGGAGCACAGATACGCAGTATTTT. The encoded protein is CASSRLAGGSTDTQYF.